This T cell receptor beta chain was recorded in a study of cytomegalovirus exposure and HLA in healthy donors (dated by TCRdb to the late 2010s). Regarding the complete study: According to an earlier analysis of several hundred of the donors, some 180 million T cells yielded some 120 million unique TCR beta sequences and approximately 280 Gb of sequence data. An early release that covered about 600 HLA-typed donors contained about 300 gigabases of sequencing data and about 93 million unique TCR sequences. Of the 398 genotyped donors, less than 90% were placed in the genetic ancestry cluster associated with self-reported Caucasian donors. The study aimed to test whether cataloging public T cell receptors could reveal signatures of past pathogen exposure. The study used immunosequencing to profile the T cell repertoires of some 600 subjects and linked those repertoires to cytomegalovirus serostatus. Besides the first cohort of under 700 subjects, a separate validation cohort made up of 120 different subjects was used. To predict cytomegalovirus infection status, the study brought together high-throughput TCR immunosequencing, statistical association of individual TCRs with disease status, and machine learning. A later analysis re-analyzed previously published TCR beta repertoires from 650 to 800 donors and added high-resolution HLA genotyping to study TCR occurrence patterns. The later analysis used no new phenotypic data to find candidate immune exposures, relying instead on TCR beta sequences and their occurrence across donors. An earlier analysis of 587 of the donors used high-throughput TCR beta sequencing to judge whether each TCR beta V gene segment behaved as functional or pseudogenic. Donor age, sex, ethnicity and CMV serostatus were compiled together with the repertoire data. A later genetic analysis took genome-wide SNP genotypes for about 65% of the roughly 670 donors and used that subset as a discovery cohort. Every repertoire in the discovery cohort had been generated on one and the same sequencing platform. Both class I and class II loci were covered by HLA typing, at four-digit resolution. The number of donors typed differed by locus, with 629-630 for A, B, C, DRB1 and DQB1, around 500 for DQA1, 606 for DPA1, and 450 to 480 for DPB1. Roughly 5 DR-DQ haplotypes were handled as single units for association and clustering, since linkage in the cohort was strong. Among some 410 genotyped donors of the cohort, an average of about 240,000 unique TCR beta nucleotide sequences were sequenced per donor, about a sixth of them non-productive. General conclusions and limits of the study: Broadly in line with IMGT annotations, most TCR beta V segments showed up in productive rearrangements about 87% or about 30% of the time in an earlier analysis of 587 of the donors. Most TCR sequences were seen in very few donors, while some public TCRs were found in many individuals. HLA typing was unavailable for some donors at each locus, so association tests used only the typed subset. In vitro tests confirmed that three of the cytomegalovirus-associated TCR beta chains recognize cytomegalovirus antigens. Most CMV-associated TCR beta chains appeared to be HLA-restricted in a later analysis, and the HLA associations seemed to be driven largely by CMV exposure. In a later analysis, HLA-associated TCR beta chains showed more clonal expansion and lower generation probabilities than non-associated chains that were equally common. When HLA alleles, especially DR and DQ, strongly co-occurred, TCR associations were difficult to assign to individual alleles. Some IMGT-functional V segments, including TRBV6-2 and TRBV6-3, could not be told apart with the 87-base-pair reads, so those segments were excluded. In a later analysis, several top co-occurrence clusters were reported to appear linked to parvovirus B19, influenza, CMV and Epstein-Barr virus. Because counts were too low, 15 or so rarely observed V segments, including chromosome 9 orphons, were excluded from the earlier analysis of 587 of the donors. Immune exposure information for the cohort was limited to CMV serostatus. According to a later analysis, TCR association rates differed among HLA loci, with DRB1 alleles showing the most associated TCRs and HLA-C alleles showing the fewest. In both the original and validation cohorts, the classifier was reported to diagnose cytomegalovirus status with high specificity and sensitivity. At a false discovery rate of 0.05, a later analysis linked 16,951 TCR beta sequences to specific HLA alleles. A total of roughly 160 TCR beta chains were listed by the study as associated with cytomegalovirus. Sequencing depth was assumed to be roughly uniform across donors in the presence/absence analyses, though that assumption may not hold. Linkage disequilibrium might explain the correlated functional status among segregating V segments, but an unknown experimental factor could not be ruled out. This cohort had only TCR beta chains sequenced, and the lack of alpha or paired-chain data limited which features could be detected. V-gene and J-gene trimming of TCR beta chains was associated with a missense DCLRE1C variant in a later genetic analysis, and the association was replicated in an independent cohort. It was suggested by the authors that the approach could potentially be generalized to other disease states and immunological phenotypes. A cluster of highly shared sequence variants was judged likely to represent a technical artifact of the sequencing pipeline. According to a later genetic analysis, donors in an Asian-associated ancestry cluster had fewer N-insertions in productive TCRs than the roughly 670-donor mean. A further reported finding was that TCR beta sequences accurately predicted the HLA-A and HLA-B alleles for most subjects in the first cohort.

Library prep was done by the immunoSEQ multiplex PCR assay. The multiplex PCR relied on a mix of 60 forward primers for TCR Vbeta segments and 13 reverse primers for TCR Jbeta segments. A multiplex PCR assay on genomic DNA amplified the CDR3 region of rearranged TCR beta genes. On the Illumina HiSeq System, the amplified TCR beta libraries were sequenced as 87-base-pair reads. In the original analysis: In a later analysis, some 80 million unique TCR beta chains were counted across the 690 or so repertoires, and approximately 9.9 million of these chains were shared by at least two donors. Raw reads were error-corrected and collapsed into unique sequences by a nearest-neighbor algorithm in which closely related sequences were merged to remove PCR and sequencing errors. Alignment of CDR3 sequences to IMGT reference sequences was used to assign V, D and J gene segments. For a sequence to be retained, a match of at least six nucleotides to both a V gene segment and a J gene segment was required. Rearrangements were called productive when the CDR3 lacked stop codons and stayed in frame with V and J; all others were non-productive. CDR3 was defined by IMGT convention, running from the second conserved V-encoded cysteine to the conserved J-encoded phenylalanine. Sequences without an unambiguous match to a single V gene segment were excluded from the earlier analysis of about 640 of the donors. In an earlier analysis of a few hundred of the donors, a V segment was called functional when productive rearrangements were above 56.7%, and segregating when the standard deviation between donors exceeded 5%. A statistical classification framework was developed to diagnose cytomegalovirus status using the catalog of TCR beta chain sequences. V and J gene assignment, in a later analysis, came from comparing TCR nucleotide sequences with IMGT/GENE-DB human TR gene sequences. Using the TCRdist pipeline, a later analysis assigned CDR3 sequences along with most-parsimonious VDJ recombination scenarios. A later analysis defined each TCR beta chain by its CDR3 amino acid sequence plus V-gene family, and excluded reads lacking a unique V-gene family. In a later analysis, 500 to 650 highly shared, low-generation-probability nucleotide sequences were removed to address suspected cross-contamination and a sequencing artifact. In a later analysis, a clonal expansion index was calculated for each public chain from normalized within-repertoire ranks of inferred template counts. In a later analysis, generation probabilities were computed using a VDJ recombination model fitted to out-of-frame rearrangements, and the results were checked against IGoR. Hypergeometric tests were used in a later analysis to score TCR-TCR, TCR-HLA and TCR-CMV co-occurrence, with a repertoire-size bias correction applied to the TCR pairs. A later analysis estimated false discovery rates by permuting HLA or CMV assignments 20 times. In a later analysis, co-occurring TCRs were grouped using DBSCAN, with TCRdist sequence similarity added in when clustering inside HLA-allele-positive subsets. For co-occurrence clustering, repertoires with fewer than 30,000 or more than 120,000 public chains were excluded, along with roughly 5 repertoires with anomalous nucleotide sharing. TCRdb's version of the immuneACCESS table is confined to in-frame rearrangements and falls short of the full clone set. An unresolved V gene accounts for under half of the shortfall where checked; the remainder is of unknown origin. V and J calls and clone size are copied from that table; D and trimming were computed from the DNA. Across this sample there are some 97,000 clones, with roughly 80% seen only once. The ten largest clones represent less than 15% of the sample.

The cohort was made up of approximately 670 healthy bone marrow donors. All cohort members were sampled while nominally healthy, although unrecorded immune exposures were likely present. The donor was CMV seropositive and was included in the group of 250 to 350 seropositive cohort members. Each donor provided a peripheral blood sample, and peripheral blood mononuclear cells were used for TCR beta sequencing. Genomic DNA extraction from the blood cell samples was performed with the Qiagen DNeasy Blood Extraction Kit. V and J lose 5 bases and 6 bases, and a span of 11 bases separates them. As encoded in the germline V gene, CDR1 is SGHVS while CDR2 is FQNEAQ. CDR3 length: 12 amino acids, cysteine to phenylalanine. The read is trimmed to its CDR3 DNA, 36 bases read in frame from base 1. In regard to this clone: Its antigen specificity is not known. One base away there is no much larger clone; base qualities are not given.

The sequence is built from TRBV7-8 and TRBJ2-7; the D gene is perhaps TRBD1, from 5 matching bases. This TCR was recovered from a male donor in good health and CMV-seropositive. Material: PBMCs. CDR3 sequence: CASSGEQGEQYF. Read as DNA, the sequence is TGTGCCAGCAGCGGAGAGCAGGGCGAGCAGTACTTC.